This entry lists 29 T cell receptor beta chains sequenced from one sample in a study of HIV-infected patients and healthy controls. The repertoire came from unfractionated whole blood and reflected all unsorted peripheral T cells. Around 500 ng RNA was reverse transcribed with alpha and beta constant-region primers. Alpha and beta chain libraries were made separately by chain-specific third strand synthesis with multiplexing indices. TCRdb recomputed calls from the 5' RACE reads with MiXCR, one row per CDR3 protein. The sample consists of some 9,600 distinct CDR3 sequences, 7% to 7.5% of them appearing once. Sequencing was performed on blood, taken before antiretroviral therapy. The receptors here all came from an adult with HIV infection.

This chain joins TRBV6-2 or TRBV6-3 and TRBJ2-3; D uncertain. V was shortened by 10 bases and J by 0 bases, with 17 bases between the two germline ends. This CDR3 comprises 15 residues. The V gene's germline CDR1 is MNHEY and CDR2 SVGEGT. CDR3 sequence reads: CATSRGRRSTDTQYF. The CDR3 DNA sequence: TGTGCCACCTCACGAGGACGCCGAAGCACAGATACGCAGTATTTT.

In this sample, this clonotype turned up a few times. The gene calls are TRBV20-1 and TRBJ2-1; the match to TRBD2 covers 9 bases. CDR1 is DFQATT, CDR2 SNEGSKA, per germline (reference sequence). The CDR3 totals 16 residues. J was trimmed by 7 bases and V by 0 bases; bases with no gene match: 10. CDR3 coding DNA: TGCAGTGCTAGAGATCCGGCCGGCGGGGGGGCGAATGAGCAGTTCTTC. Translation gives CSARDPAGGGANEQFF.

This rearrangement joins TRBV20-1 to TRBJ1-1; the D gene is possibly TRBD1 (5 bases). CDR1 DFQATT and CDR2 SNEGSKA come from the germline V gene (reference sequence). The length of the CDR3 is 16 residues. V was cut by 2 bases and J by 1 base, with 17 bases left in between. The CDR3 DNA reads as TGCAGTGCTAGACCCTCAGGCAGGGCGTCGAACACTGAAGCTTTCTTT. Amino acids: CSARPSGRASNTEAFF.

At least ten counts were recorded for this clonotype. In DNA form, the CDR3 reads TGTGCCACCCGAACCCCGAGCTCCTACGAGCAGTACTTC. Its protein is CATRTPSSYEQYF. The genes are TRBV10-3 and TRBJ2-7; D is undetermined. The length of the CDR3 is 13 residues. Germline V CDR1 and CDR2: ENHRY, SYGVKD. Trimming left V 10 bases short and J 0 bases short, with 13 bases between.

This clonotype occurred many times. The V and J genes are TRBV7-9 and TRBJ2-7; 9 bases map to TRBD1. Germline trimming cut 4 bases from V and 3 bases from J; bases unmatched to any gene: 4. CDR3 length: 14 residues. Germline assignment: CDR1 SEHNR and CDR2 FQNEAQ (reference sequence). The CDR3 loop reads CASSSRDRVYEQYF. DNA of the CDR3: TGTGCCAGCAGCTCCCGGGACAGGGTCTACGAGCAGTACTTC.

This clonotype was counted many times. The chain combines TRBV12-3 or TRBV12-4 with TRBJ2-3, with D uncertain. Trimming removed 6 bases at V and 6 bases at J, with 7 bases between. This CDR3 comprises 11 residues. The CDR3 region is CASRVADTQYF. CDR3 bases: TGTGCCAGCAGGGTTGCCGATACGCAGTATTTT.

In its sample, this clonotype was seen many times. V usage is TRBV10-3 and J usage is TRBJ2-2; no clear D gene. V was pared by 4 bases and J by 2 bases, with 11 bases between. The germline V gene encodes CDR1 ENHRY and CDR2 SYGVKD. The CDR3 totals 15 residues. Here the CDR3 DNA reads TGTGCCATCAGTGGGAGTGACACCAACACCGGGGAGCTGTTTTTT. Translation gives CAISGSDTNTGELFF.

The sample holds many counts of this clonotype. This chain joins TRBV5-1 and TRBJ2-2; D remains unclear. Looked up from germline, CDR1 is SGHRS and CDR2 is YFSETQ. Trimming left V 4 bases short and J 0 bases short, with 7 bases between. There are 14 residues in the CDR3. The CDR3 bases are TGCGCCAGCAGCGAGCGTCCGAACACCGGGGAGCTGTTTTTT. Translation gives CASSERPNTGELFF.

This clonotype was counted many times. The J gene is TRBJ1-5, the V gene TRBV7-2; unclear D gene. Germline CDR1 reads SGHTA; CDR2 reads FQGNSA. The CDR3 extends over 13 amino acids. Trimming took off 5 bases at V and 0 bases at J, with 5 bases between the two ends. The CDR3 is CASSRNSNQPQHF. CDR3 nucleotides: TGTGCCAGCAGCCGTAATAGCAATCAGCCCCAGCATTTT.

The chain carries TRBV7-3 and TRBJ2-7; 9 nucleotides align to TRBD1. The germline V gene encodes CDR1 SGHTA and CDR2 FQGTGA. The CDR3 spans 20 residues. V lost 5 bases and J lost 3; bases outside the gene matches: 23. Here the CDR3 reads CASSRIVRQGEGQGNYEQYF. DNA of the CDR3: TGTGCCAGCAGCCGGATAGTGAGGCAGGGGGAGGGACAGGGAAACTACGAGCAGTACTTC.

In this sample, this clonotype is medium-sized. The V gene is TRBV28, the J gene TRBJ2-2; D is perhaps TRBD1 or TRBD2 (5 bases each). Trimming shortened V by 3 bases and J by 8 bases, and 10 bases separated the two germline ends. Germline V CDR1 and CDR2: MDHEN, SYDVKM. This CDR3 contains 13 residues. CDR3 nucleotide sequence: TGTGCCAGCAGTTTCAGAGGGGATGGGGAGCTGTTTTTT. The encoded protein is CASSFRGDGELFF.

This clonotype was recorded at least ten times. The chain employs TRBV5-6 and TRBJ2-2; D possibly corresponds to TRBD1 (6 bases). Germline assignment: CDR1 SGHDT and CDR2 YYEEEE. V was cut by 4 bases and J by 0 bases, with 13 bases left in between. The CDR3 extends over 16 amino acids. CDR3 coding DNA: TGTGCCAGCAGCCCCCGGACAGACTCGAACACCGGGGAGCTGTTTTTT. This encodes CASSPRTDSNTGELFF.

This clonotype has a handful of counts. The chain couples TRBV5-6 to TRBJ2-7; TRBD2 is a possible D gene (6 bases). The ends were cut back, 0 bases at V and 1 base at J, with 11 bases in the middle. Germline V CDR1 and CDR2: SGHDT, YYEEEE. This CDR3 contains 15 residues. CDR3 sequence (DNA): TGTGCCAGCAGCTTGGGGGGAGGCCCGTCCTACGAGCAGTACTTC. Amino acid sequence: CASSLGGGPSYEQYF.

The V gene is TRBV12-3 or TRBV12-4, the J gene TRBJ2-7; the D gene is possibly TRBD2 (5 bases). The CDR3 has 13 amino acids. The V and J ends lost 7 bases and 1 base respectively, with 11 bases between them. The CDR3 loop is CASNRGLSYEQYF. The CDR3 DNA is TGTGCCAGCAACAGAGGACTTTCCTACGAGCAGTACTTC.

This clonotype was recorded at least ten times. The V and J genes are TRBV18 and TRBJ1-6; D ambiguous. CDR3 length equals 15 residues. CDR1 and CDR2 (germline): KGHSH, LQKENI. V was shortened by 3 bases and J by 6 bases, with 12 bases between the two germline ends. The CDR3 DNA sequence: TGTGCCAGCTCACCCGCATCGTTGCCTAATTCACCCCTCCACTTT. As protein: CASSPASLPNSPLHF.

V gene TRBV27 combines with J gene TRBJ2-7; D remains ambiguous. This CDR3 contains 15 residues. The V end lost 1 base, the J end lost 0 bases, and 10 bases lay between the germline ends. Germline lookup yields CDR1 MNHEY and CDR2 SMNVEV (reference sequence). CDR3 in DNA: TGTGCCAGCAGTTTATACCCGGCAGCCTCCTACGAGCAGTACTTC. Amino acid sequence: CASSLYPAASYEQYF.

This clonotype showed up many times. V usage is TRBV6-4 and J usage is TRBJ2-2, with 8 bases fitting TRBD2. The ends lost 3 bases at V and 0 bases at J; junction bases unmatched: 12. The CDR3 runs 19 residues. Per germline, CDR1 MRHNA and CDR2 SNTAGT. In DNA, the CDR3 is TGTGCCAGCAGTGAATACGGTCCCAGCGGGGGACCGAACACCGGGGAGCTGTTTTTT. As protein: CASSEYGPSGGPNTGELFF.

By its share, this clonotype is medium-sized. The chain has TRBV5-1 and TRBJ2-1, with 10 bases aligning to TRBD2. The CDR3 consists of 13 residues. Germline V gene sequence: CDR1 SGHRS, CDR2 YFSETQ. V trimming: 6 bases; J trimming: 8 bases; junction bases outside the gene matches: 5. The CDR3 region has the DNA TGCGCCAGCAATAGCGGGGGGAGCGATGAGCAGTTCTTC. It specifies CASNSGGSDEQFF.

With respect to this clonotype: A much larger clone lies one base from this, so it may be a read error. The J gene is TRBJ1-4, the V gene TRBV19; possibly TRBD1 for D (5 bases). Germline CDR1 LNHDA, CDR2 SQIVND (reference sequence). V lost 3 bases to trimming and J lost 4 bases, with 12 bases between them. This CDR3 contains 15 residues. In DNA form, the CDR3 reads TGTGCCAGTAGTATTCAGGGATTGAATAATGAAAAACTGTTTTTT. Residues: CASSIQGLNNEKLFF.

This clonotype was detected ten times or more. The CDR3 nucleotides are TGTGCCAGCAGTCCCGGGGAGCGAGCGAATGAGCAGTTCTTC. Its protein product is CASSPGERANEQFF. The chain is built from TRBV6-6 and TRBJ2-1; TRBD2 is a possible D gene (5 bases). Germline loops: CDR1 MNHNY, CDR2 SVGAGI (reference sequence). The CDR3 totals 14 residues. V lost 5 bases to trimming and J lost 7 bases, with 15 bases between them.

This clonotype showed up many times. A read error may account for a junction end that differs from germline. V gene TRBV7-7 combines with J gene TRBJ2-2, with D perhaps TRBD1 or TRBD2 (5 bases each). Germline lookup yields CDR1 SSHAT and CDR2 FNYEAQ (reference sequence). The CDR3 has 15 amino acids. The CDR3 protein is CASSLGPTNTGELFF. The CDR3 DNA is TGTGCTAGCAGCTTGGGACCTACGAACACCGGGGAGCTGTTTTTT.

The chain has TRBV3-1 and TRBJ2-5, with D possibly matching TRBD1 (6 bases). The CDR3 length is 15 residues. Germline V CDR1 and CDR2: LGHDT, YNNKEL (reference sequence). Trimming left V 0 bases short and J 4 bases short, with 12 bases between. The CDR3 spells CASSQDLTRGETQYF. The CDR3 DNA reads as TGTGCCAGCAGCCAAGATCTGACCAGGGGAGAGACCCAGTACTTC.

This clonotype came up many times. This sequence joins TRBV11-2 and TRBJ2-5; D is ambiguous. Germline V gene lookup returns CDR1 SGHAT and CDR2 FQNNGV. V was clipped by 2 bases and J by 7 bases, with 8 bases between them. The CDR3 extends over 12 amino acids. The CDR3 protein is CASSLIVGTQYF. Written as DNA, the CDR3 is TGTGCCAGCAGCTTAATAGTCGGGACCCAGTACTTC.

This clonotype was observed at least ten times. The CDR3 DNA sequence: TGTGCCAGCAGTTACTCCGGGGGCACAGATACGCAGTATTTT. Translated, it gives CASSYSGGTDTQYF. The genes are TRBV6-5 and TRBJ2-3; a weak D match, TRBD2 (5 bases). There are 14 residues in the CDR3. Trimming pared 0 bases from V and 1 base from J, leaving 5 bases between. The V gene's germline CDR1 is MNHEY and CDR2 SVGAGI.

This clonotype was seen many times. The chain links TRBV7-9 to TRBJ2-7; 7 bases agree with TRBD2. The CDR3 is 17 residues long. Germline V gives CDR1 SEHNR, CDR2 FQNEAQ (reference sequence). Trimming cost V 5 bases and J 0 bases; bases outside gene matches: 13. CDR3 in DNA: TGTGCCAGCAGCGATCTTATGGTAGCGGGTAGCTCCTACGAGCAGTACTTC. Protein product: CASSDLMVAGSSYEQYF.

In its sample, this clonotype was seen many times. A junction end diverges from the germline sequence, so it may reflect a read error. J is TRBJ2-3 and V is TRBV7-7; weak D call: TRBD1 (6 bases). This CDR3 comprises 14 residues. Germline CDR1 SSHAT, CDR2 FNYEAQ (reference sequence). CDR3 protein: CASSPNRGTDTQYF. CDR3 DNA sequence: TGTGCTAGCAGCCCGAACAGGGGCACAGATACGCAGTATTTT.

This chain links TRBV27 with TRBJ1-5; possibly TRBD1 for D (5 bases). The ends were cut back, 3 bases at V and 2 bases at J, with 8 bases in the middle. This CDR3 is 14 amino acids long. Germline V gives CDR1 MNHEY, CDR2 SMNVEV (reference sequence). CDR3: CASSLLGGNQPQHF. The CDR3, as DNA: TGTGCCAGCAGTTTGTTGGGGGGCAATCAGCCCCAGCATTTT.

This clonotype was recorded at least ten times. The chain uses TRBV12-3 or TRBV12-4 and TRBJ2-3; no clear D. The V and J ends lost 6 bases and 6 bases respectively, with 13 bases between them. This CDR3 is 13 amino acids long. CDR3 sequence (DNA): TGTGCCAGCAGCTCCCCGGCATCGGATACGCAGTATTTT. Its translation is CASSSPASDTQYF.

At least ten counts were recorded for this clonotype. The CDR3 loop reads CASSPGAGLETQYF. The CDR3 region has the DNA TGTGCCAGTAGCCCCGGTGCGGGTTTAGAGACCCAGTACTTC. The J gene is TRBJ2-5, the V gene TRBV19; perhaps TRBD2 as D (5 bases). CDR1 and CDR2 from the germline V gene are LNHDA and SQIVND (reference sequence). The CDR3 has 14 residues. The V gene lost 6 bases and the J gene lost 4 bases, with 15 bases spanning the gap.